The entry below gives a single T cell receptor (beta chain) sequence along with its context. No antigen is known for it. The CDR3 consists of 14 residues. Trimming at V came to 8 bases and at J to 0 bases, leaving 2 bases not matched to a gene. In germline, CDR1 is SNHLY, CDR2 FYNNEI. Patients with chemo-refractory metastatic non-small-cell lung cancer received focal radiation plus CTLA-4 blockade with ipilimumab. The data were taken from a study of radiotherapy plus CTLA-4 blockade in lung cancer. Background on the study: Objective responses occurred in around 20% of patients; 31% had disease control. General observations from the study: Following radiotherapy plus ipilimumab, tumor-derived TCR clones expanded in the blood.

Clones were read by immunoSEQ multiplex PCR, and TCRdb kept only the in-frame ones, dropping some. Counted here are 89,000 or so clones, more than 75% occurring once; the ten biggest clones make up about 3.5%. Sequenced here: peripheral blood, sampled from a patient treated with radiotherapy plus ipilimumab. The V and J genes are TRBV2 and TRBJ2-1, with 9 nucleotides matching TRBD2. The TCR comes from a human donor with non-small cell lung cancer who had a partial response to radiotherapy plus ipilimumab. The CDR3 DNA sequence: TGTGCCAGCCATAGCGGGAGCTCCTACAATGAGCAGTTCTTC. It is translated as CASHSGSSYNEQFF.